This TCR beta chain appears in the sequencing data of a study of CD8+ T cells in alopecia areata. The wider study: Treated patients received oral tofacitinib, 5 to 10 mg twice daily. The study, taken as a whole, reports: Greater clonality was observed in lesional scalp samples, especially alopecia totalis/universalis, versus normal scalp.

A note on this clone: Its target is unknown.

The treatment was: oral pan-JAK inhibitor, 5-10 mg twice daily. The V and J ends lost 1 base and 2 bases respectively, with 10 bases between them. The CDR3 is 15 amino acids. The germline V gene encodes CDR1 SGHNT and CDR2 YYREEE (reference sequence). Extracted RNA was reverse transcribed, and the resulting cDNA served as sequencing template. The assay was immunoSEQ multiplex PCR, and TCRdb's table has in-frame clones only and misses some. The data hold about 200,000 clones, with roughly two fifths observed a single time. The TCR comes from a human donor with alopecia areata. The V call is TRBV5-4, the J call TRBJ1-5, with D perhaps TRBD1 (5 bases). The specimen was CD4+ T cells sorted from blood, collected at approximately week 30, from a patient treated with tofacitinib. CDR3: CASSLWGLGNQPQHF. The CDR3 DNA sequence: TGTGCCAGCAGCTTGTGGGGACTGGGCAATCAGCCCCAGCATTTT.